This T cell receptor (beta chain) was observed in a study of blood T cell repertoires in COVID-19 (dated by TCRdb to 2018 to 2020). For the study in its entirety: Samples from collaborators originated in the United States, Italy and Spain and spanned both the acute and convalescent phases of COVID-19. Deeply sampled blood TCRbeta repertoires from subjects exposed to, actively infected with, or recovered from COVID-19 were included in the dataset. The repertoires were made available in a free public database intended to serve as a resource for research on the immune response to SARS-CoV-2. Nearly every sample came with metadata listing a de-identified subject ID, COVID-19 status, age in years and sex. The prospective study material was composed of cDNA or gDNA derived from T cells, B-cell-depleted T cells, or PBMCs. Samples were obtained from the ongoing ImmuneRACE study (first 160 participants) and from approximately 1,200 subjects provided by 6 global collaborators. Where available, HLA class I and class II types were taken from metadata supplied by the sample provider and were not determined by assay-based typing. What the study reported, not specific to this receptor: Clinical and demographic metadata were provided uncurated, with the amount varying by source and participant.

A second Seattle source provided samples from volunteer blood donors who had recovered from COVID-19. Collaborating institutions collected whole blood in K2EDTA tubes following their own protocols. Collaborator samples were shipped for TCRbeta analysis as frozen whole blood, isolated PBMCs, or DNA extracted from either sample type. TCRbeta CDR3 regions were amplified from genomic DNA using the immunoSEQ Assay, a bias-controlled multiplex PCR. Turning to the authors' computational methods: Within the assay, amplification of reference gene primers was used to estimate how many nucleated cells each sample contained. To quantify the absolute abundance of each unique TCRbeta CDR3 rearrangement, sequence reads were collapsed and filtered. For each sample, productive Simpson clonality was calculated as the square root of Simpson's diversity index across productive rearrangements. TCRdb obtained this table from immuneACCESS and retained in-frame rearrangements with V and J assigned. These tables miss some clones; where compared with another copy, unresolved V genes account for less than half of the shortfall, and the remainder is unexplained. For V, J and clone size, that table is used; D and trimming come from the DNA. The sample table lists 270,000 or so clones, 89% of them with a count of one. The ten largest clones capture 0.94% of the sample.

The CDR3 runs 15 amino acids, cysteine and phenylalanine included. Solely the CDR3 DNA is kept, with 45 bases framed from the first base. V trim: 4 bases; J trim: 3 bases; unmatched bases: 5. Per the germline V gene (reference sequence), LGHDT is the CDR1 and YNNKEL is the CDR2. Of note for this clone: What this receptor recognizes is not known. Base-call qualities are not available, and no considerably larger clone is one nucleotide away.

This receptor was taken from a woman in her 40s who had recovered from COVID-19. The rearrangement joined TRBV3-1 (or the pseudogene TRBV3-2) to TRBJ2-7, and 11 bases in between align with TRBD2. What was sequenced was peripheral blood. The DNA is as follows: TGTGCCAGCAGCCGTACTAGCGGGAGCTTCTACGAGCAGTACTTC. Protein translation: CASSRTSGSFYEQYF.